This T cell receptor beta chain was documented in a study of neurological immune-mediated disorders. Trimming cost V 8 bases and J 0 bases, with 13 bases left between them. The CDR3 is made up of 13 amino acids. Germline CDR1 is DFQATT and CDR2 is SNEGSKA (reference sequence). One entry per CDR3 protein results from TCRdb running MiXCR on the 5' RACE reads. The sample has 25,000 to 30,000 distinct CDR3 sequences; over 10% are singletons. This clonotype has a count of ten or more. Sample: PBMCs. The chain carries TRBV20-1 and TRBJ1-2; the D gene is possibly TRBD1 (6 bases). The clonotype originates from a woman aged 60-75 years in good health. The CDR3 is CSPQTGSNYGYTF. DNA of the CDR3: TGCAGTCCCCAGACAGGCTCTAACTATGGCTACACCTTC.